A selection of T cell receptor beta chains follows, all from one sample in a study of cytomegalovirus exposure and HLA in healthy donors. Some clones are missing from TCRdb's copy, which holds only in-frame ones; the method was immunoSEQ multiplex PCR. The sample carries 200,000 to 250,000 clones, around four fifths recorded once. Sequencing was carried out using PBMCs. These receptors all come from a man aged 50 or older in good health and CMV-seronegative. The CDR3 runs from the conserved cysteine through the conserved F or W. The D gene is left open where the match is weak. Rows give clone size only sometimes, using once, few, many, or a class for an expanded clone.

d_gene	v_gene	j_gene	abundance	CDR3aa	CDR3nt
-	TRBV19	TRBJ2-7	-	CASSLAVPYEQYF	TGTGCCAGTAGTTTAGCGGTACCCTACGAGCAGTACTTC
TRBD2	TRBV25-1	TRBJ2-7	-	CASSTASGLAGVQQYF	TGTGCCAGCAGTACCGCTTCGGGACTAGCGGGAGTTCAGCAGTACTTC
-	TRBV7-6	TRBJ1-4	few	CASSLDGHPGGEKLFF	TGTGCCAGCAGCTTAGATGGTCACCCTGGAGGGGAAAAACTGTTTTTT
-	TRBV6-5	TRBJ2-1	-	CASSYGRSYDAFF	TGTGCCAGCAGTTACGGGCGATCCTATGACGCCTTCTTC
TRBD1	TRBV4-1	TRBJ1-2	-	CASSQAGTGGRREGYTF	TGCGCCAGCAGCCAAGCTGGGACAGGGGGTAGGAGGGAGGGCTACACCTTC
-	TRBV28	TRBJ1-1	once	CASSLSWTEAFF	TGTGCCAGCAGTTTGAGTTGGACTGAAGCTTTCTTT
-	TRBV7-3	TRBJ2-7	-	CASSEPGYEQYF	TGTGCCAGCAGTGAACCGGGATACGAGCAGTACTTC
-	TRBV18	TRBJ2-7	-	CASSPRTATYEQYF	TGTGCCAGCTCACCGCGGACTGCAACCTACGAGCAGTACTTC
TRBD2	TRBV5-4	TRBJ2-7	-	CASSSGLAVYEQYF	TGTGCCAGCAGCTCGGGACTAGCCGTCTACGAGCAGTACTTC
-	TRBV27	TRBJ1-6	-	CASSPKVRGYNSPLHF	TGTGCCAGCAGTCCGAAGGTCAGGGGCTATAATTCACCCCTCCACTTT
-	TRBV30	TRBJ1-1	few	CAWSVSRDTEAFF	TGTGCCTGGAGTGTTAGCAGGGACACTGAAGCTTTCTTT
-	TRBV11-2	TRBJ2-2	-	CASSLAGGKNTGELFF	TGTGCCAGCAGCTTAGCTGGCGGAAAGAACACCGGGGAGCTGTTTTTT
-	TRBV19	TRBJ1-5	-	CASSRDKTPSNQPQHF	TGTGCCTCGTCACGGGACAAAACCCCTAGCAATCAGCCCCAGCATTTT
-	TRBV2	TRBJ1-2	-	CASNPTGHYGYTF	TGTGCCAGCAACCCGACAGGCCACTATGGCTACACCTTC
TRBD1	TRBV5-5	TRBJ2-1	once	CASSGGQAPSTYNEQFF	TGTGCCAGCAGCGGGGGACAGGCCCCATCTACCTACAATGAGCAGTTCTTC